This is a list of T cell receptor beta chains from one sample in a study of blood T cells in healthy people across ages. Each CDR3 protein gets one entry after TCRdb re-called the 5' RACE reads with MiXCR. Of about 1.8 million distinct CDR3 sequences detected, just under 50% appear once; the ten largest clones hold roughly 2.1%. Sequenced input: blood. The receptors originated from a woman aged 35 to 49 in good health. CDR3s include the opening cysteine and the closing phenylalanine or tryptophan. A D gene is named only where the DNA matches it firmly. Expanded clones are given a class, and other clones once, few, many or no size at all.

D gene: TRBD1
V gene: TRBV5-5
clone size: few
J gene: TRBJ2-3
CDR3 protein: CASSGDREQTDTQYF
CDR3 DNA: TGTGCCAGCAGCGGGGACAGGGAACAGACAGATACGCAGTATTTT

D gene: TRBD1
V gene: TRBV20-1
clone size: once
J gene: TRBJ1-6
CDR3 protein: CSAPGTGNSPLHF
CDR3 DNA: TGCAGTGCGCCCGGGACAGGGAATTCACCCCTCCACTTT

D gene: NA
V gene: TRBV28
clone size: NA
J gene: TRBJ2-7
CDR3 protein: CASREAGQTYEQYF
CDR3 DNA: TGTGCCAGCAGAGAGGCGGGACAGACCTACGAGCAGTACTTC

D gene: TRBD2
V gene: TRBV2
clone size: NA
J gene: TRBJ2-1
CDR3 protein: CANSEEAGGAYNEQFF
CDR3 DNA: TGTGCCAACAGTGAAGAAGCGGGAGGGGCCTACAATGAGCAGTTCTTC

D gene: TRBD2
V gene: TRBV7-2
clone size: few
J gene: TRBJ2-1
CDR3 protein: CASSFRGSGRTYNEQFF
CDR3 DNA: TGTGCCAGCAGCTTCCGGGGGAGCGGGAGAACCTACAATGAGCAGTTCTTC

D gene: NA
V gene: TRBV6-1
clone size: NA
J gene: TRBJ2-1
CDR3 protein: CACTAQFF
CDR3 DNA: TGTGCCTGTACAGCGCAGTTCTTC

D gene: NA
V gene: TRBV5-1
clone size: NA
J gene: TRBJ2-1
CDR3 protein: CASSLAWRQSSYNEQFF
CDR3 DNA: TGCGCCAGCAGCTTGGCCTGGCGTCAGAGCTCCTACAATGAGCAGTTCTTC

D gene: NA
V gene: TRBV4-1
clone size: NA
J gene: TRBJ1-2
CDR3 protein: CASRETRGVGYGYTF
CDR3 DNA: TGCGCCAGCAGAGAAACTAGGGGGGTGGGCTATGGCTACACCTTC

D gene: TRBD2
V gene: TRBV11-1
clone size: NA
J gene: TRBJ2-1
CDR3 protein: CASSLGSSGLYNEQFF
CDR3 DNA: TGTGCCAGCAGCCTAGGGAGTAGCGGGTTATACAATGAGCAGTTCTTC

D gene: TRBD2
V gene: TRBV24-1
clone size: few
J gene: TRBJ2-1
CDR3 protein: CATILRGALLQFF
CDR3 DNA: TGTGCCACCATTTTGCGGGGGGCCCTCCTCCAGTTCTTC

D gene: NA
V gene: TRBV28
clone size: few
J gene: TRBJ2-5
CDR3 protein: CASSPSRGWGETQYF
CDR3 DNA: TGTGCCAGCAGTCCATCCCGGGGATGGGGAGAGACCCAGTACTTC

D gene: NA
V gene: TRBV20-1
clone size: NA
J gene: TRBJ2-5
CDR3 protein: CSAPPDGKNNEQYF
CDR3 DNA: TGCAGTGCTCCCCCCGACGGGAAAAACAATGAGCAGTACTTC

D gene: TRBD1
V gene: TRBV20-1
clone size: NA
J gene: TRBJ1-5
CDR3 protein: CSADHGTGVFPSNQPQHF
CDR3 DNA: TGCAGTGCTGACCATGGGACAGGGGTCTTCCCTAGCAATCAGCCCCAGCATTTT

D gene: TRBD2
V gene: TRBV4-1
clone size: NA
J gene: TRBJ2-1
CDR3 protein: CASSQPGLAGGWNEQFF
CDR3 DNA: TGCGCCAGCAGCCAACCCGGACTAGCGGGGGGGTGGAATGAGCAGTTCTTC

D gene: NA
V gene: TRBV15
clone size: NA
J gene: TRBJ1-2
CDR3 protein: CATSRPRGLDYGYTF
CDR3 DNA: TGTGCCACCAGCAGACCTAGGGGGTTGGACTATGGCTACACCTTC

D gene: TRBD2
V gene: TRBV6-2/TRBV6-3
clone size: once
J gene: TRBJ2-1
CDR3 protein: CASSYKGGGTGEQFF
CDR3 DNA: TGTGCCAGCAGTTACAAGGGCGGGGGTACGGGTGAGCAGTTCTTC

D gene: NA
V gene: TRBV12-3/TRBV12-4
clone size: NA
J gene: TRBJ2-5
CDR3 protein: CASSGGRATQYF
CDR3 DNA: TGTGCCAGCTCCGGGGGCAGAGCGACCCAGTACTTC

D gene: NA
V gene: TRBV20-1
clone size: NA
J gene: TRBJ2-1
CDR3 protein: CSAPRGFPYNEQFF
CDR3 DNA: TGCAGTGCTCCACGGGGCTTCCCCTACAATGAGCAGTTCTTC

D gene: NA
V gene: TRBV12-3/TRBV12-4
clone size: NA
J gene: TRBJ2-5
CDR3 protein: CASSFGGHNEQYF
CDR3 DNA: TGTGCCAGCAGTTTCGGCGGACACAATGAGCAGTACTTC

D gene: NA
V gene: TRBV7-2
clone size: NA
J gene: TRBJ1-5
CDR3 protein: CASSLSGIRKPQHF
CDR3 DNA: TGTGCCAGCAGCTTATCAGGGATAAGAAAGCCCCAGCATTTT

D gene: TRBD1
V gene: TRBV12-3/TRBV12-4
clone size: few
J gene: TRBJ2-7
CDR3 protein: CASSQPPGQGVVEQYF
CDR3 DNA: TGTGCCAGCAGTCAACCTCCGGGACAGGGTGTTGTCGAGCAGTACTTC

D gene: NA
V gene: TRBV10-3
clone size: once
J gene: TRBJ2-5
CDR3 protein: CAIRPLGETQYF
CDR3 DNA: TGTGCCATCAGACCTCTCGGGGAGACCCAGTACTTC

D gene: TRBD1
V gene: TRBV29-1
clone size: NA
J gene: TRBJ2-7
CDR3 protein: CSVEMGTGPYEQYF
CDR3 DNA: TGCAGCGTTGAAATGGGGACAGGTCCCTACGAGCAGTACTTC

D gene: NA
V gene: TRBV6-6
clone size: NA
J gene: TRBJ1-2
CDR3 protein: CASSDSGAGGYGYTF
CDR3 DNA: TGTGCCAGCAGTGATTCAGGGGCGGGGGGCTATGGCTACACCTTC

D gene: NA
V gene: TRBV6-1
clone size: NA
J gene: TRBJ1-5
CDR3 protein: CASSRTDYQPQHF
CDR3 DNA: TGTGCCAGCAGTAGGACGGACTATCAGCCCCAGCATTTT

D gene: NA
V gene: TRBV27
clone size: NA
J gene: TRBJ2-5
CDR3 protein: CASSDQTEQETQYF
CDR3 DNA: TGTGCCAGCAGTGACCAGACAGAGCAAGAGACCCAGTACTTC

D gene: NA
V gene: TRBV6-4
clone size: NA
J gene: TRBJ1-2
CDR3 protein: CASSDGRGYGYTF
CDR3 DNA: TGTGCCAGCAGTGATGGCAGGGGCTATGGCTACACCTTC

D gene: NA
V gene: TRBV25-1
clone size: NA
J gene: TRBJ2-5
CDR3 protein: CASREGREETQYF
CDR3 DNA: TGTGCCAGCAGGGAGGGTAGGGAAGAGACCCAGTACTTC

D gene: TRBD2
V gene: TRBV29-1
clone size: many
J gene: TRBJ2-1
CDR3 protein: CSVISGAGEQFF
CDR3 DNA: TGCAGCGTTATTAGCGGGGCGGGTGAGCAGTTCTTC

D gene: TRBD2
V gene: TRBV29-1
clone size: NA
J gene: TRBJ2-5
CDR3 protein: CSAAGTSVETQYF
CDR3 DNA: TGCAGCGCCGCCGGGACTAGCGTGGAGACCCAGTACTTC

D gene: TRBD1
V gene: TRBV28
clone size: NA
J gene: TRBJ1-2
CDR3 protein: CATRLPGQRYGYTF
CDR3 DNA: TGTGCGACCCGTTTACCGGGACAGAGATATGGCTACACCTTC

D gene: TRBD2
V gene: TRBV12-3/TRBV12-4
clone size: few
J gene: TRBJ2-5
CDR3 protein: CASSWAGGSQETQYF
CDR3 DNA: TGTGCCAGCAGTTGGGCGGGGGGATCTCAAGAGACCCAGTACTTC

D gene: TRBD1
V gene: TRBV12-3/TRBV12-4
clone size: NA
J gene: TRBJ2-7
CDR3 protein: CASSHRDRALHEQYF
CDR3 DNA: TGTGCCAGCAGTCACCGGGACAGGGCCCTTCACGAGCAGTACTTC

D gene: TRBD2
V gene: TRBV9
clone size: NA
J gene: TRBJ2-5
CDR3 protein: CASSGWDYPETQYF
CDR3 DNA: TGTGCCAGCAGCGGATGGGACTACCCGGAGACCCAGTACTTC

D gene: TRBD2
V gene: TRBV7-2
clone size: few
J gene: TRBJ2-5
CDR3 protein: CASSLSVAGGRGAEQYF
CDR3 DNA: TGTGCCAGCAGCTTAAGTGTAGCGGGGGGGCGTGGGGCTGAGCAGTACTTC

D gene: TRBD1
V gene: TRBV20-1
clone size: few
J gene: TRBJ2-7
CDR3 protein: CSAAQGATYEQYF
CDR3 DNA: TGCAGTGCTGCCCAGGGGGCCACCTACGAGCAGTACTTC

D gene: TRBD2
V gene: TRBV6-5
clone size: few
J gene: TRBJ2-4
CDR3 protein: CASSYGLAGGRGQNIQYF
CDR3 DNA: TGTGCCAGCAGTTACGGGCTAGCGGGGGGCCGAGGGCAAAACATTCAGTACTTC

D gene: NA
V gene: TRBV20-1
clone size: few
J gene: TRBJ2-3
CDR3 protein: CSARVRRTQYF
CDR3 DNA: TGCAGTGCTAGAGTCCGCCGGACGCAGTATTTT

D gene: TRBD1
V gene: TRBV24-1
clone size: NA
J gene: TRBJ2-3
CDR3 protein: CATRGTGGKHPTDTQYF
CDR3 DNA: TGTGCCACCCGAGGGACAGGGGGCAAGCATCCCACAGATACGCAGTATTTT

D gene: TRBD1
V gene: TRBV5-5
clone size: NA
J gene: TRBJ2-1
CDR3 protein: CASSNGPMGQGRHEQFF
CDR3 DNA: TGTGCCAGCAGCAATGGGCCTATGGGACAGGGTAGGCATGAGCAGTTCTTC

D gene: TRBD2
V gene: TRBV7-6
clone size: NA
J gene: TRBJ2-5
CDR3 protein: CASSPRLAVYQETQYF
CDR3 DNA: TGTGCCAGCAGCCCGCGACTAGCGGTGTACCAAGAGACCCAGTACTTC